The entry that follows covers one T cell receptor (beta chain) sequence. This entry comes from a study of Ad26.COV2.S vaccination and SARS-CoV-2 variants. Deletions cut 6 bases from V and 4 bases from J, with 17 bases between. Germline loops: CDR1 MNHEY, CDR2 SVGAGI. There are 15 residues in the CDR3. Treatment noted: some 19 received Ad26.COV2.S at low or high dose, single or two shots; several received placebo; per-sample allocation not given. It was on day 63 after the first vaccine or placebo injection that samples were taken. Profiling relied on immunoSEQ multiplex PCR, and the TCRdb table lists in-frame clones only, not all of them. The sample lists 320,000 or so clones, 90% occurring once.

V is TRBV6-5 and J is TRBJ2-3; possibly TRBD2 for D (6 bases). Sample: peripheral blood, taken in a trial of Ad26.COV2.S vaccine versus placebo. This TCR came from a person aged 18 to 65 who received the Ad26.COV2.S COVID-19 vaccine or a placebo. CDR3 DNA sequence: TGTGCCAGCAGCCTCCCGCGGGGTGGACCAGATACGCAGTATTTT. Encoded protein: CASSLPRGGPDTQYF.